Each of the 11 T cell receptor beta chains below was sequenced from the same sample in a study of pediatric ulcerative colitis. The data were produced by immunoSEQ multiplex PCR, yet TCRdb's version contains in-frame clones alone and is incomplete. The sample lists 15,000 to 20,000 clones, around 80% occurring once. Rectal tissue came from one to two pinch biopsies taken at colonoscopy. The sample comprised gut tissue. These receptor sequences come from a boy aged 5-17 years who was a control in a study of pediatric ulcerative colitis.

The chain is built from TRBV5-1 and TRBJ2-3; possible D gene TRBD2, 6 bases. Germline CDR1 is SGHRS and CDR2 is YFSETQ. The CDR3 loop spans 15 amino acids. Trimming pared 4 bases from V and 0 bases from J, leaving 12 bases between. In DNA, the CDR3 is TGCGCCAGCAGCGCCTCTAGCGATAGCACAGATACGCAGTATTTT. Translating it yields CASSASSDSTDTQYF.

This chain uses TRBV2 with TRBJ2-5, with D tentatively TRBD1 or TRBD2 (6 bases each). The CDR3 has 14 residues. Germline-derived CDR1 and CDR2 are SNHLY and FYNNEI. Trimming removed 10 bases at V and 4 bases at J, with 19 bases between. CDR3 DNA: TGTGCCACCAAAAGGGCCGGGGGCATAGAGACCCAGTACTTC. Translated, it gives CATKRAGGIETQYF.

The chain carries TRBV28 and TRBJ1-5; perhaps TRBD1 as D (6 bases). The CDR3 totals 13 residues. Germline V lookup: CDR1 MDHEN, CDR2 SYDVKM. Trimming left V 8 bases short and J 3 bases short, with 11 bases between. Here the CDR3 reads CASAGQFNQPQHF. The CDR3 DNA reads TGTGCCAGCGCCGGACAGTTCAATCAGCCCCAGCATTTT.

The rearrangement joins TRBV7-2 to TRBJ1-2; D is unclear. CDR3 length: 13 amino acids. Germline CDR1 is SGHTA and CDR2 is FQGNSA. Trimming removed 6 bases from V and 4 bases from J, with 12 bases in between. CDR3 coding DNA: TGTGCCAGCAGTTCTGGACGGGGCTATGGCTACACCTTC. This translates into CASSSGRGYGYTF. Based on the CDR3 plus reference TRBV7-2 and TRBJ1-2, the full variable domain is GAGVSQSPSNKVTEKGKDVELRCDPISGHTALYWYRQSLGQGLEFLIYFQGNSAPDKSGLPSDRFSAERTGGSVSTLTIQRTQQEDSAVYLCASSSGRGYGYTFGSGTRLTVV.

The CDR3 region has the DNA TGCGCCAGCAGCTTTGGCCAGGGGGGAGGCTACACCTTC. Translated, it gives CASSFGQGGGYTF. V and J are TRBV5-1 and TRBJ1-2, with 7 bases identical to TRBD1. Per germline, CDR1 SGHRS and CDR2 YFSETQ. CDR3 length: 13 residues. V gave up 2 bases and J gave up 8 bases; unmatched junction bases: 6.

CDR3 bases: TGTGCCAGCAGTGTGAGGACAGGGGGCGAGTTCTATGGCTACACCTTC. Its translation: CASSVRTGGEFYGYTF. The rearrangement joins TRBV6-1 to TRBJ1-2; 11 bases are shared with TRBD1. With 4 bases clipped from V and 4 bases from J, the junction kept 8 bases outside the gene matches. The germline gives CDR1 MNHNS, CDR2 SASEGT. The CDR3 has 16 amino acids.

The J gene is TRBJ2-4, the V gene TRBV29-1; 8 nucleotides line up with TRBD1. This CDR3 region has 14 residues. Germline V CDR1 and CDR2: SQVTM, ANQGSEA. With V trimmed by 5 bases and J by 6 bases, 9 bases remained unmatched. The CDR3 DNA reads TGCAGCGTTCTCTCAGGGGGCGTTGTAAACATTCAGTACTTC. The encoded protein is CSVLSGGVVNIQYF.

In its sample, this clone was seen once. This sample includes further DNA sequences coding for the same CDR3. V usage is TRBV7-9 and J usage is TRBJ1-4; 7 positions agree with TRBD1. Per the germline V gene, CDR1 is SEHNR and CDR2 is FQNEAQ (reference sequence). This CDR3 spans 14 amino acids. Trimming removed 3 bases from V and 7 bases from J; junction bases left unmatched: 5. The CDR3 protein is CASSLGQGGEKLFF. CDR3 DNA: TGTGCCAGCAGCTTGGGCCAGGGGGGTGAAAAACTGTTTTTT.

In its sample, this clone was seen once. The chain carries TRBV25-1 and TRBJ2-5; the D gene is possibly TRBD2 (6 bases). V lost 10 bases to trimming and J lost 5 bases, with 17 bases between them. The length of the CDR3 is 13 residues. Germline loops: CDR1 MGHDK, CDR2 SYGVNS. The CDR3 DNA is TGTGCCACCTCGGGACTCCCATGGGAGACCCAGTACTTC. It is translated as CATSGLPWETQYF.

The V call is TRBV28, the J call TRBJ1-5; no clear D gene. Germline CDR1 reads MDHEN; CDR2 reads SYDVKM. V was pared by 4 bases and J by 7 bases, with 17 bases between. CDR3 length: 15 amino acids. CDR3 loop: CASSSPVISVQPQHF. CDR3 bases: TGTGCCAGCAGTTCCCCCGTTATCTCGGTCCAGCCCCAGCATTTT.

This chain links TRBV9 with TRBJ2-6; D is unresolved. Germline-derived CDR1 and CDR2 are SGDLS and YYNGEE. The V end lost 4 bases, the J end lost 0 bases, and 5 bases lay between the germline ends. The CDR3 length is 14 residues. The CDR3 reads CASSTYSGANVLTF. The CDR3 nucleotides read TGTGCCAGCAGCACCTACTCTGGGGCCAACGTCCTGACTTTC.